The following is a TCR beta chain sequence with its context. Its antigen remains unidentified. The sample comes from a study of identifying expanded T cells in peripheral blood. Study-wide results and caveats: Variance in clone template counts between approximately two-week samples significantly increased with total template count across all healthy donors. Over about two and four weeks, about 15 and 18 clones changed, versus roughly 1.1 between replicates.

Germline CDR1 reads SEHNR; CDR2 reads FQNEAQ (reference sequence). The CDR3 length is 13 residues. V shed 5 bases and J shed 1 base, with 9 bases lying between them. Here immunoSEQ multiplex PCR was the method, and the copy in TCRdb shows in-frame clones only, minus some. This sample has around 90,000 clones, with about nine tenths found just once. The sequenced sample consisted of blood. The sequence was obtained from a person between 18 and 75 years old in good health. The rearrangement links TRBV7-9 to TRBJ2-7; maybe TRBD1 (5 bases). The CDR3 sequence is CASSTTESYEQYF. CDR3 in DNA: TGTGCCAGCAGCACGACAGAATCCTACGAGCAGTACTTC.